These 24 T cell receptor beta chains were all obtained from the same sample, sequenced in a study of T cell responses to AZD1222 COVID-19 vaccine (dated by TCRdb to the early 2020s). The intended sense of this specimen's time point label: baseline before first vaccination. The receptor library was made with the immunoSEQ multiplex PCR assay. What TCRdb holds here is the immuneACCESS table cut down to in-frame rearrangements. Part of the clones is not present; checked against another copy, under half of the missing clones reflect an unresolved V gene, and the others are unexplained. Across this sample there are roughly 180,000 clones, with roughly 87% seen only once. The top ten clonotypes cover about 2.5% of the sample. The starting material was peripheral blood, obtained on day 0 of AZD1222 vaccination. The origin of the receptors is an adult in good health.

This clone was recorded once. V gene TRBV3-1 (or the pseudogene TRBV3-2) combines with J gene TRBJ1-6; 9 bases agree with TRBD1. The CDR3 covers 16 residues. Germline assignment: CDR1 LGHDT and CDR2 YNNKEL (reference sequence). The trim removed 4 bases at V and 13 bases at J, leaving 14 bases unmatched. The CDR3 nucleotides are TGTGCCAGCAGCCTCTCAATCGGGACAGGGACGTTTCCCCTCCACTTT. Its translation: CASSLSIGTGTFPLHF.

The chain joins TRBV19 to TRBJ2-3; 7 bases are a match to TRBD2. This CDR3 is 15 amino acids long. V lost 7 bases to trimming and J lost 1 base; unmatched junction nucleotides: 8. Germline V lookup: CDR1 LNHDA, CDR2 SQIVND (reference sequence). The CDR3 sequence is CASTPRSGGTDTQYF. CDR3 DNA sequence: TGTGCCAGTACCCCGAGGAGCGGGGGCACAGATACGCAGTATTTT.

The chain recombines TRBV5-8 with TRBJ1-1, with no clear D. There are 11 residues in the CDR3. Trimming left V 7 bases short and J 10 bases short, with 14 bases between. Germline assignment: CDR1 SGHTS and CDR2 YDEGEE. The CDR3 region is CASRLFVGAFF. CDR3 nucleotide sequence: TGTGCCAGCCGTCTATTTGTTGGAGCTTTCTTT. The full variable domain, rest sourced from reference TRBV5-8 and TRBJ1-1, is EAGVTQSPTHLIKTRGQQATLRCSPISGHTSVYWYQQALGLGLQFLLWYDEGEERNRGNFPPRFSGRQFPNYSSELNVNALELEDSALYLCASRLFVGAFFGQGTRLTVV.

The gene calls are TRBV28 and TRBJ1-2, with 10 bases matching TRBD1. This CDR3 contains 16 residues. Losses at the gene ends were 2 bases for V and 4 bases for J; bases not matched to a gene: 7. Germline V CDR1 and CDR2: MDHEN, SYDVKM. The chain's CDR3 is CASSLGDRGPFYGYTF. For the CDR3, the DNA is TGTGCCAGCAGTTTAGGGGACAGGGGCCCGTTCTATGGCTACACCTTC.

This sequence joins TRBV7-2 and TRBJ1-1, with D possibly matching TRBD1 (5 bases). Germline values: CDR1 SGHTA, CDR2 FQGNSA. The length of the CDR3 is 14 residues. The ends were cut back, 4 bases at V and 4 bases at J, with 13 bases in the middle. The DNA of the CDR3 is TGTGCCAGCAGCTCGTATAGGAGGGGCACTGAAGCTTTCTTT. It is translated as CASSSYRRGTEAFF. Together with reference TRBV7-2 and TRBJ1-1, the CDR3 gives the full variable domain: GAGVSQSPSNKVTEKGKDVELRCDPISGHTALYWYRQSLGQGLEFLIYFQGNSAPDKSGLPSDRFSAERTGGSVSTLTIQRTQQEDSAVYLCASSSYRRGTEAFFGQGTRLTVV.

The genes are TRBV2 and TRBJ1-2; TRBD1 is a possible D gene (6 bases). In germline, CDR1 is SNHLY, CDR2 FYNNEI. The CDR3 runs to 14 residues. Trimming left V 6 bases short and J 3 bases short, with 14 bases between. The CDR3 reads CASRAGAPDYGYTF. Written as DNA, the CDR3 is TGTGCCAGCAGGGCAGGGGCCCCAGACTATGGCTACACCTTC.

V and J are TRBV5-1 and TRBJ1-4, with TRBD1 matching 8 bases. CDR1 is SGHRS and CDR2 is YFSETQ in the germline V gene. V shed 4 bases, J shed 3 bases, and the junction held 2 bases outside the gene matches. The CDR3 length is 14 residues. The CDR3 spells CASSPGQANEKLFF. The CDR3 DNA reads as TGCGCCAGCAGCCCGGGACAGGCTAATGAAAAACTGTTTTTT.

The rearrangement uses TRBV5-5 and TRBJ1-1, with D unclear. Germline values: CDR1 SGHKS, CDR2 YYEKEE (reference sequence). V dropped 4 bases and J dropped 3 bases, with 10 bases sitting between them. The CDR3 has 13 amino acids. The CDR3 region is CASSLRPDTEAFF. The CDR3 coding sequence is TGTGCCAGCAGCCTTCGTCCTGACACTGAAGCTTTCTTT.

This chain uses TRBV5-1 with TRBJ2-5, with D uncertain. The CDR3 consists of 14 residues. Trimming took 0 bases from V and 5 from J, leaving 11 bases between them. Germline V gives CDR1 SGHRS, CDR2 YFSETQ. In DNA form, the CDR3 reads TGCGCCAGCAGCTTGGGGGTCTCCCGGGAGACCCAGTACTTC. Translating gives CASSLGVSRETQYF. Looking up the rest from reference TRBV5-1 and TRBJ2-5 gives the full variable domain: KAGVTQTPRYLIKTRGQQVTLSCSPISGHRSVSWYQQTPGQGLQFLFEYFSETQRNKGNFPGRFSGRQFSNSRSEMNVSTLELGDSALYLCASSLGVSRETQYFGPGTRLLVL.

This chain connects TRBV11-2 to TRBJ2-1; maybe TRBD2 (5 bases). Germline CDR1 and CDR2: SGHAT and FQNNGV. Trimming took 2 bases from V and 6 from J, leaving 11 bases between them. CDR3 length: 14 residues. The CDR3 DNA follows: TGTGCCAGCAGCTTACTCGGAGGTATCAATGAGCAGTTCTTC. It is translated as CASSLLGGINEQFF.

The CDR3 loop is CAWSRAGRRTEAFF. Written as DNA, the CDR3 is TGTGCCTGGAGTAGGGCAGGGAGGAGGACTGAAGCTTTCTTT. The chain is built from TRBV30 and TRBJ1-1, with D perhaps matching TRBD1 (5 bases). The V gene's germline CDR1 is GTSNPN and CDR2 SVGIG (reference sequence). Trimming removed 2 bases from V and 5 bases from J, with 15 bases in between. This CDR3 is 14 amino acids long.

The rearrangement links TRBV7-9 to TRBJ2-7; D gene uncertain. CDR1 is SEHNR and CDR2 is FQNEAQ in the germline V gene (reference sequence). The CDR3 has 13 amino acids. The germline V and J ends were trimmed by 5 bases and 6 bases, with 14 bases remaining between them. Here the CDR3 DNA reads TGTGCCAGCAGCCCCCTGGACCCTAGCGAGCAGTACTTC. Protein sequence: CASSPLDPSEQYF.

V gene TRBV2 combines with J gene TRBJ1-2, with D possibly TRBD1 on 6 matching bases. This CDR3 has 15 residues. V was clipped by 2 bases and J by 5 bases, with 15 bases between them. Germline CDR1 reads SNHLY; CDR2 reads FYNNEI. CDR3 loop: CASSEQGPQGYGYTF. In nucleotides, the CDR3 is TGTGCCAGCAGTGAACAGGGCCCCCAGGGGTATGGCTACACCTTC.

The chain links TRBV7-9 to TRBJ1-1; possible D gene TRBD1, 5 bases. V shed 4 bases and J shed 2 bases, with 11 bases lying between them. Germline lookup yields CDR1 SEHNR and CDR2 FQNEAQ (reference sequence). The CDR3 spans 14 residues. In nucleotides, the CDR3 is TGTGCCAGCAGCTCCAATACAGGCAACACTGAAGCTTTCTTT. Its translation is CASSSNTGNTEAFF.

The V gene is TRBV5-1, the J gene TRBJ1-1; D is undetermined. This CDR3 contains 14 residues. In germline, CDR1 is SGHRS, CDR2 YFSETQ. Between the trimmed V and J ends, which lost 0 bases and 1 base, there was a span of 7 bases. In DNA form, the CDR3 reads TGCGCCAGCAGCTTGGGCCGGGAGAACACTGAAGCTTTCTTT. It translates to CASSLGRENTEAFF.

The V gene is TRBV10-2, the J gene TRBJ2-7; 8 bases align to TRBD1. The V and J ends lost 7 bases and 3 bases, in that order; junction bases with no gene match: 5. The CDR3 runs 13 residues. From germline, CDR1 is WSHSY and CDR2 SAAADI. The chain's CDR3 is CASTPGGLYEQYF. Written as DNA, the CDR3 is TGCGCCAGCACCCCAGGGGGCCTCTACGAGCAGTACTTC.

The V and J genes are TRBV2 and TRBJ2-5; 7 bases align to TRBD1. V dropped 5 bases and J dropped 5; count of bases not matched to a gene: 8. Germline loops: CDR1 SNHLY, CDR2 FYNNEI. CDR3 length: 14 residues. CDR3 DNA: TGTGCCAGCAGTCTTAACAGGGGTGGGGAGACCCAGTACTTC. Amino acids: CASSLNRGGETQYF.

This chain connects TRBV29-1 to TRBJ1-3; D perhaps matches TRBD1 (5 bases). CDR1 SQVTM and CDR2 ANQGSEA come from the germline V gene. The CDR3 has 15 amino acids. V was pared by 5 bases and J by 3 bases, with 17 bases between. As DNA, the CDR3 is TGCAGCGTTCACGGGGGTCAGGGCCTTGGAAACACCATATATTTT. Encoded protein: CSVHGGQGLGNTIYF.

This sequence joins TRBV2 and TRBJ1-1; D unclear. The germline CDR1 and CDR2 sequences are SNHLY and FYNNEI. The CDR3 has 15 residues. Trimming stripped 5 bases from V and 1 base from J, with 14 bases between. The CDR3 is CASSKRTGPNTEAFF. In DNA form, the CDR3 reads TGTGCCAGCAGTAAAAGGACGGGTCCGAACACTGAAGCTTTCTTT.

In its sample, this clone was seen once. The chain links TRBV19 to TRBJ2-1; D might be TRBD2 (7 bases). Trimming removed 5 bases from V and 6 bases from J, with 29 bases in between. The CDR3 extends over 19 amino acids. Germline V gives CDR1 LNHDA, CDR2 SQIVND (reference sequence). DNA of the CDR3: TGTGCCAGTAGTCGGGCGATAGGGGGGGCGCGGACCCCGGTCAATGAGCAGTTCTTC. It specifies CASSRAIGGARTPVNEQFF.

The genes are TRBV6-5 and TRBJ2-2, with D perhaps matching TRBD1 or TRBD2 (5 bases each). Germline assignment: CDR1 MNHEY and CDR2 SVGAGI. Deletions cut 9 bases from V and 3 bases from J, with 17 bases between. The length of the CDR3 is 15 residues. CDR3 coding DNA: TGTGCCAGTTCCGGGGCAGGGATTGACACCGGGGAGCTGTTTTTT. Encoded protein: CASSGAGIDTGELFF.

V and J are TRBV19 and TRBJ2-7; 7 bases agree with TRBD1. This CDR3 has 15 residues. V dropped 2 bases and J dropped 2; count of bases not matched to a gene: 6. The V gene's germline CDR1 is LNHDA and CDR2 SQIVND (reference sequence). The CDR3 reads CASSIRAGGAYEQYF. CDR3 bases: TGTGCCAGTAGTATACGGGCAGGGGGTGCCTACGAGCAGTACTTC. The variable domain in full, with the rest retrieved from reference TRBV19 and TRBJ2-7, is DGGITQSPKYLFRKEGQNVTLSCEQNLNHDAMYWYRQDPGQGLRLIYYSQIVNDFQKGDIAEGYSVSREKKESFPLTVTSAQKNPTAFYLCASSIRAGGAYEQYFGPGTRLTVT.

The J gene is TRBJ1-5, the V gene TRBV19; perhaps TRBD1 as D (6 bases). The CDR3 sequence is 18 residues long. Germline V CDR1 and CDR2: LNHDA, SQIVND (reference sequence). Trimming stripped 3 bases from V and 3 bases from J, with 21 bases between. The CDR3 spells CASSIGTSIQTYNQPQHF. CDR3 DNA: TGTGCCAGTAGTATCGGGACATCCATTCAGACATACAATCAGCCCCAGCATTTT.

The chain combines TRBV12-3 or TRBV12-4 with TRBJ2-1; the match to TRBD2 covers 10 bases. The length of the CDR3 is 12 residues. Trimming removed 6 bases from V and 16 bases from J; junction bases left unmatched: 9. The CDR3 sequence is CASSPRLAGSFF. For the CDR3, the DNA is TGTGCCAGCAGCCCTAGACTAGCGGGCTCATTCTTC.